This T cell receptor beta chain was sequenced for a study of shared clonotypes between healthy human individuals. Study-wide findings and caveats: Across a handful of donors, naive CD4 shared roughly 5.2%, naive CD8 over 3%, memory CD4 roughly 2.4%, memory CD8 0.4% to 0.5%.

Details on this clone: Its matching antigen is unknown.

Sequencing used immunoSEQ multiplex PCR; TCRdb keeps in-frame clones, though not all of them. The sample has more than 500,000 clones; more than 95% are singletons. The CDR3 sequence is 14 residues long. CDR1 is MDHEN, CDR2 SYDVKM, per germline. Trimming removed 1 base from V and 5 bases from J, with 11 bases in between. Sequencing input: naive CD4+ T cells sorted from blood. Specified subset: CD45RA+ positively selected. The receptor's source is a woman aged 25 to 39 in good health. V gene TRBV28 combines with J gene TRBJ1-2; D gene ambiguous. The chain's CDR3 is CASSLSAGRYGYTF. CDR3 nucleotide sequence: TGTGCCAGCAGTTTATCGGCTGGACGGTATGGCTACACCTTC.